Listed below are T cell receptor beta chains from one sample, sequenced in a study of cytomegalovirus exposure and HLA in healthy donors. Here immunoSEQ multiplex PCR was the method, and the copy in TCRdb shows in-frame clones only, minus some. The data show 120,000 or so clones, with approximately 67% seen just once and 1.5% to 1.9% held by the top ten. Sequencing was performed on PBMCs. These receptors came from a young man in good health and CMV-seronegative. The CDR3 runs from the conserved cysteine through the conserved F or W. D genes are given only for firm matches. Size tells how often a clone was seen (once, few, many) or the class of an expanded clone, and some rows leave it out.

v_call	j_call	clone_size	d_call	cdr3_aa	cdr3_nt
TRBV2	TRBJ2-6	NA	NA	CASTGSGANVLTF	TGTGCCAGCACGGGATCTGGGGCCAACGTCCTGACTTTC
TRBV7-9	TRBJ2-7	NA	TRBD1	CASSFLGQAAYEQYF	TGTGCCAGCAGCTTCCTAGGACAGGCGGCCTACGAGCAGTACTTC
TRBV7-2	TRBJ2-2	NA	TRBD1	CASSRKRTGMNTGELFF	TGTGCCAGCAGCCGGAAAAGGACAGGGATGAACACCGGGGAGCTGTTTTTT
TRBV10-3	TRBJ2-3	once	TRBD2	CSTSGAGTDTQYF	TGTTCCACTAGCGGCGCCGGCACAGATACGCAGTATTTT
TRBV10-2	TRBJ2-7	NA	TRBD1	CASSEGDRVDNEQYF	TGCGCCAGCAGTGAGGGTGACAGGGTAGATAACGAGCAGTACTTC
TRBV28	TRBJ1-2	NA	NA	CASRPPTGYGYTF	TGTGCCAGCAGGCCCCCGACAGGCTATGGCTACACCTTC
TRBV14	TRBJ1-2	NA	NA	CASSQGPDSYGYTF	TGTGCCAGCAGCCAAGGCCCAGACTCCTATGGCTACACCTTC
TRBV6-5	TRBJ2-1	NA	NA	CASSYRLGTHNEQFF	TGTGCCAGCAGTTATAGACTAGGAACACACAATGAGCAGTTCTTC
TRBV15	TRBJ1-5	NA	NA	CATGGGSIKPQHF	TGTGCCACCGGGGGGGGCTCAATAAAGCCCCAGCATTTT
TRBV29-1	TRBJ1-2	NA	NA	CSISPTVGGGYGYTF	TGCTCCATTTCCCCCACCGTCGGGGGAGGGTATGGCTACACCTTC
TRBV28	TRBJ1-5	NA	TRBD1	CASGTGGGLGGRQPQHF	TGTGCCAGCGGGACAGGGGGAGGTCTGGGTGGTAGACAGCCCCAGCATTTT
TRBV19	TRBJ2-7	NA	TRBD1	CASSIGTAYEQYF	TGTGCCAGTAGTATTGGGACAGCCTACGAGCAGTACTTC
TRBV28	TRBJ1-1	NA	TRBD1	CASSLPRFSGQGQYTEAFF	TGTGCCAGCAGTTTACCACGCTTCTCGGGACAGGGTCAGTACACTGAAGCTTTCTTT
TRBV5-6	TRBJ1-6	NA	TRBD1	CASSFRQGRNSPLHF	TGTGCCAGCAGCTTTCGACAGGGGAGGAATTCACCCCTCCACTTT
TRBV2	TRBJ2-5	NA	NA	CASSEDSLYKETQYF	TGTGCCAGCAGTGAAGACAGCCTATATAAAGAGACCCAGTACTTC
TRBV9	TRBJ1-1	NA	TRBD1	CASSVAGTGGWNTEAFF	TGTGCCAGCAGCGTAGCCGGGACAGGGGGATGGAACACTGAAGCTTTCTTT
TRBV6-4	TRBJ1-2	NA	NA	CASSDEPTSAHGYTF	TGTGCCAGCAGTGACGAGCCTACTTCTGCTCATGGCTACACCTTC
TRBV30	TRBJ2-1	NA	TRBD2	CAWSSPPGTSEHNEQFF	TGTGCCTGGAGTTCCCCCCCCGGGACTAGCGAACACAATGAGCAGTTCTTC
TRBV11-2	TRBJ1-1	once	NA	CASSPGPGAEAFF	TGTGCCAGCAGCCCGGGGCCAGGGGCTGAAGCTTTCTTT
TRBV2	TRBJ1-6	NA	NA	CASRHDVSYNSPLHF	TGTGCCAGCAGACACGATGTCTCCTATAATTCACCCCTCCACTTT
TRBV9	TRBJ1-2	NA	TRBD1	CASSTWTGHYGYTF	TGTGCCAGCAGCACCTGGACAGGGCACTATGGCTACACCTTC
TRBV11-2	TRBJ2-1	once	TRBD2	CASSLAGTSRYNEQFF	TGTGCCAGCAGCTTAGCCGGGACTAGCCGCTACAATGAGCAGTTCTTC
TRBV10-3	TRBJ2-1	NA	TRBD2	CAINGGAAYNEQFF	TGTGCCATCAACGGGGGGGCTGCCTACAATGAGCAGTTCTTC
TRBV14	TRBJ2-5	NA	TRBD1	CASSRRDRGLGETQYF	TGTGCCAGCAGCCGGCGGGACAGGGGGCTCGGAGAGACCCAGTACTTC
TRBV27	TRBJ2-7	NA	NA	CASSLSRVGSYEQYF	TGTGCCAGCAGTCTATCTCGGGTGGGCTCCTACGAGCAGTACTTC
TRBV9	TRBJ2-1	NA	TRBD2	CASNPWLAGSYNEQFF	TGTGCCAGCAACCCTTGGCTAGCGGGGTCTTACAATGAGCAGTTCTTC
TRBV2	TRBJ2-2	NA	NA	CVSHKRLNTGELFF	TGTGTCAGCCACAAGCGGTTGAACACCGGGGAGCTGTTTTTT
TRBV5-3	TRBJ2-2	NA	TRBD2	CARSLAGASGRWDGELFF	TGTGCCAGAAGCTTGGCCGGGGCTAGCGGGAGATGGGACGGGGAGCTGTTTTTT
TRBV6-1	TRBJ2-5	few	NA	CASSEVRGAQYF	TGTGCCAGCAGTGAAGTCAGGGGGGCCCAGTACTTC
TRBV9	TRBJ2-1	NA	NA	CASSGARGNNEQFF	TGTGCCAGCAGCGGGGCGCGGGGTAACAATGAGCAGTTCTTC
TRBV7-9	TRBJ1-1	few	NA	CASSLGSTEAFF	TGTGCCAGCAGCTTAGGGAGCACTGAAGCTTTCTTT
TRBV28	TRBJ1-1	NA	NA	CASDDSLGAGTEAFF	TGTGCCAGTGATGACAGTTTGGGGGCAGGCACTGAAGCTTTCTTT
TRBV28	TRBJ1-2	NA	NA	CASSASREGYTF	TGTGCCAGCAGTGCCTCACGGGAGGGCTACACCTTC
TRBV6-6	TRBJ2-3	NA	NA	CASRQQGRTQYF	TGTGCCAGCAGGCAACAGGGACGTACGCAGTATTTT
TRBV5-1	TRBJ1-3	NA	NA	CASSPVGGALGNTIYF	TGCGCCAGCAGCCCGGTAGGGGGAGCCCTTGGAAACACCATATATTTT
TRBV2	TRBJ1-2	once	TRBD1	CASSEGQGSWTNYGYTF	TGTGCCAGCAGTGAGGGACAGGGAAGTTGGACTAACTATGGCTACACCTTC
TRBV5-1	TRBJ2-7	NA	TRBD1	CASSLGTGGPHEQYF	TGCGCCAGCAGCCTAGGGACAGGGGGACCTCACGAGCAGTACTTC
TRBV9	TRBJ2-7	NA	TRBD2	CASSVDSSGPYEQYF	TGTGCCAGCAGCGTAGACTCTAGCGGACCCTACGAGCAGTACTTC
TRBV4-3	TRBJ2-3	NA	TRBD2	CASSQAVAGAYTDTQYF	TGCGCCAGCAGCCAAGCGGTAGCGGGAGCCTACACAGATACGCAGTATTTT
TRBV5-4	TRBJ2-7	NA	NA	CASSLVGVPMKQYF	TGTGCCAGCAGCTTGGTTGGAGTCCCTATGAAGCAGTACTTC
TRBV28	TRBJ2-5	once	TRBD1	CASSFRDRETQYF	TGTGCCAGCAGTTTTCGGGACAGGGAAACCCAGTACTTC
TRBV7-9	TRBJ1-2	few	NA	CSSSSSGGNGYTF	TGTTCCAGCAGCTCTTCTGGAGGGAATGGCTACACCTTC
TRBV9	TRBJ1-4	NA	TRBD1	CASSGRRTGDFPREKLFF	TGTGCCAGCAGCGGTCGGAGGACAGGGGATTTCCCTAGGGAAAAACTGTTTTTT
TRBV6-1	TRBJ1-1	NA	NA	CASTPGRGIPEAFF	TGTGCCAGCACCCCCGGGAGGGGGATCCCTGAAGCTTTCTTT
TRBV6-5	TRBJ2-3	few	TRBD2	CASSYSRLAGGDTQYF	TGTGCCAGCAGTTACTCGAGGTTAGCGGGAGGAGATACGCAGTATTTT
TRBV19	TRBJ1-1	few	NA	CASRESRAGNTEAFF	TGTGCCAGTAGAGAATCTCGGGCGGGGAACACTGAAGCTTTCTTT
TRBV6-5	TRBJ2-1	NA	NA	CASGYRAYNEQFF	TGTGCCAGCGGGTACAGGGCCTACAATGAGCAGTTCTTC
TRBV6-5	TRBJ2-1	NA	NA	CASSYPGTHFNEQFF	TGTGCCAGCAGTTACCCCGGGACTCACTTTAATGAGCAGTTCTTC
TRBV6-5	TRBJ2-5	once	NA	CASSRKFGETQYF	TGTGCCAGCAGTCGCAAGTTCGGAGAGACCCAGTACTTC
TRBV9	TRBJ2-7	NA	NA	CASSYIGGDEQYF	TGTGCCAGCAGTTACATTGGTGGAGACGAGCAGTACTTC
TRBV11-2	TRBJ2-3	NA	TRBD1	CASSRRDRGFVDTDTQYF	TGTGCCAGCAGCCGCCGGGACAGGGGATTTGTTGACACAGATACGCAGTATTTT
TRBV14	TRBJ1-3	NA	NA	CASSQGWGGGNTIYF	TGTGCCAGCAGCCAAGGATGGGGAGGTGGAAACACCATATATTTT
TRBV7-9	TRBJ1-1	NA	NA	CASKDREAFF	TGTGCCAGCAAAGACAGAGAAGCTTTCTTT
TRBV6-5	TRBJ1-4	few	NA	CASKQGNEKLFF	TGTGCCAGCAAGCAGGGTAATGAAAAACTGTTTTTT
TRBV5-1	TRBJ1-1	NA	NA	CASSLATKRNTEAFF	TGCGCCAGCAGCTTGGCCACCAAGAGGAACACTGAAGCTTTCTTT
TRBV2	TRBJ2-7	NA	NA	CASKQGSYEQYF	TGTGCCAGCAAGCAGGGTTCCTACGAGCAGTACTTC
TRBV5-1	TRBJ2-3	NA	NA	CASSLAGADTQYF	TGCGCCAGCAGCTTGGCCGGAGCAGATACGCAGTATTTT
TRBV15	TRBJ1-1	once	NA	CAAGGADTEAFF	TGTGCCGCCGGAGGGGCGGACACTGAAGCTTTCTTT
TRBV19	TRBJ1-1	few	TRBD1	CASSRDRVRGNTEAFF	TGTGCCAGTAGTAGGGACAGGGTAAGAGGGAACACTGAAGCTTTCTTT
TRBV28	TRBJ1-5	NA	TRBD1	CASSEKLQGAGIHQPQHF	TGTGCCAGCAGCGAAAAACTACAGGGGGCCGGGATCCATCAGCCCCAGCATTTT